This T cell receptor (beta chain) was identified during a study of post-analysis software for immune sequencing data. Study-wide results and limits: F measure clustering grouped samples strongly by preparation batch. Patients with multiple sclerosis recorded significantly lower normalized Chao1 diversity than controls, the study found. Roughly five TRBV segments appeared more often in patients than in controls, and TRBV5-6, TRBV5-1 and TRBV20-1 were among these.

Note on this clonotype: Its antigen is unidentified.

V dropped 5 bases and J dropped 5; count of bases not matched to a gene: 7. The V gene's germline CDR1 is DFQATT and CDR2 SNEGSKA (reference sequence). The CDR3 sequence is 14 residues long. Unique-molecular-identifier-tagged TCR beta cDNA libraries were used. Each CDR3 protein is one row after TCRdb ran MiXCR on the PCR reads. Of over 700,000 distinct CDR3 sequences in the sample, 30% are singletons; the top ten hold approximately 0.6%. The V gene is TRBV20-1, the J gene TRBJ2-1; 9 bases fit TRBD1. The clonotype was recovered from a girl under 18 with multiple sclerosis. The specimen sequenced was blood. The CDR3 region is CSAFPGQGHNEQFF. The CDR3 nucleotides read TGCAGTGCTTTCCCGGGACAGGGCCACAATGAGCAGTTCTTC.